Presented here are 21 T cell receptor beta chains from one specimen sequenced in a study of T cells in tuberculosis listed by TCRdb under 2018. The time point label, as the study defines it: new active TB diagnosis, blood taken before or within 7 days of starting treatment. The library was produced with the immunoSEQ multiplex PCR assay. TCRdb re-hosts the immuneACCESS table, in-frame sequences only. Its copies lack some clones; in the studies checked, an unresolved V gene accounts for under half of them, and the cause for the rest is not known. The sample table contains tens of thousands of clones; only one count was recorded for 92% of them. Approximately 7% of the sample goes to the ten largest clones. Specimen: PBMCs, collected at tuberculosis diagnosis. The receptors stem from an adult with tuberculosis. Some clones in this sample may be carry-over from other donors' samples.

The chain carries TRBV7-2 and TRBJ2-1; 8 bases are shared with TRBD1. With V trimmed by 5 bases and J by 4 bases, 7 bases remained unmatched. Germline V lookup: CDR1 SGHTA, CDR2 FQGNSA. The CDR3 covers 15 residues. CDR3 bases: TGTGCCAGCAGCCGAGACAGGGGTGTATACAATGAGCAGTTCTTC. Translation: CASSRDRGVYNEQFF.

The CDR3 protein is CATSREVRQPNYGYTF. CDR3 bases: TGTGCCACCAGCAGAGAAGTCCGACAGCCGAACTATGGCTACACCTTC. This chain links TRBV15 with TRBJ1-2, with D perhaps TRBD1 (5 bases). There are 16 residues in the CDR3. V lost 0 bases to trimming and J lost 2 bases, with 13 bases between them. Germline loops: CDR1 LNHNV, CDR2 YYDKDF (reference sequence).

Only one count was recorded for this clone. Here the CDR3 reads CASSVDRTPYEQYF. DNA for the CDR3: TGTGCCAGCAGCGTAGACAGGACCCCCTACGAGCAGTACTTC. The V and J genes are TRBV9 and TRBJ2-7; maybe TRBD1 (5 bases). Per germline, CDR1 SGDLS and CDR2 YYNGEE. The CDR3 extends over 14 amino acids. Trimming left V 0 bases short and J 2 bases short, with 9 bases between. Looking up the rest from reference TRBV9 and TRBJ2-7 gives the full variable domain: DSGVTQTPKHLITATGQRVTLRCSPRSGDLSVYWYQQSLDQGLQFLIQYYNGEERAKGNILERFSAQQFPDLHSELNLSSLELGDSALYFCASSVDRTPYEQYFGPGTRLTVT.

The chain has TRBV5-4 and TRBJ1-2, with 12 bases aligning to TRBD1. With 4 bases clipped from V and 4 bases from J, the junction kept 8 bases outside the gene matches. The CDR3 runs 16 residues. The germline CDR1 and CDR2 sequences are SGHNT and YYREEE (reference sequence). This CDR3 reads CASSPGQGALGYGYTF. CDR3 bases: TGTGCCAGCAGCCCGGGACAGGGGGCGCTGGGCTATGGCTACACCTTC.

The CDR3: CASRVGRDGNTIYF. The DNA of the CDR3 is TGTGCCAGCAGGGTCGGGAGGGATGGAAACACCATATATTTT. The rearrangement uses TRBV6-5 and TRBJ1-3, with no clear D. This CDR3 contains 14 residues. V was pared by 6 bases and J by 3 bases, with 12 bases between. Germline CDR1 MNHEY, CDR2 SVGAGI.

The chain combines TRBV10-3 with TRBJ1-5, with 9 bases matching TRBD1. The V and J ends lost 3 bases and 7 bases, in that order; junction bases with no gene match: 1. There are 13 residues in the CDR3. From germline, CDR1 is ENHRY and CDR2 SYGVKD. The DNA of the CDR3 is TGTGCCATCAGTGAAACAGGGGGCCAGCCCCAGCATTTT. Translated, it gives CAISETGGQPQHF.

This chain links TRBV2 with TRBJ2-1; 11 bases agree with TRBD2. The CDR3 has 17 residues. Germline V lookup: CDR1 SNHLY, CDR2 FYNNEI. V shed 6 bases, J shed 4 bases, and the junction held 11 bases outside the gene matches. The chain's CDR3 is CASRAKFLAGGYNEQFF. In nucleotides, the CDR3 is TGTGCCAGCAGAGCCAAATTTCTAGCGGGGGGTTACAATGAGCAGTTCTTC.

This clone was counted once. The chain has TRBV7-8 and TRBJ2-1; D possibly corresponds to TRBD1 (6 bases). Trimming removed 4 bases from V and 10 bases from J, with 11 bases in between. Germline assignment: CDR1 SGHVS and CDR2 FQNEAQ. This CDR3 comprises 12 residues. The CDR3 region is CASSSPGTEQFF. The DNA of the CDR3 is TGTGCCAGCAGCTCGCCGGGGACAGAGCAGTTCTTC.

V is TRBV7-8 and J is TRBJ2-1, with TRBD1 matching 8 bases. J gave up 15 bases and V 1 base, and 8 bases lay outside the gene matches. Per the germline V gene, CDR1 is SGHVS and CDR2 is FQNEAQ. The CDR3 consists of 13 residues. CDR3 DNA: TGTGCCAGCAGCTTAGTTGGGGACAGGCCTCGGTTCTTC. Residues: CASSLVGDRPRFF. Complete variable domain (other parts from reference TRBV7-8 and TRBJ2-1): GAGVSQSPRYKVAKRGQDVALRCDPISGHVSLFWYQQALGQGPEFLTYFQNEAQLDKSGLPSDRFFAERPEGSVSTLKIQRTQQEDSAVYLCASSLVGDRPRFFGPGTRLTVL.

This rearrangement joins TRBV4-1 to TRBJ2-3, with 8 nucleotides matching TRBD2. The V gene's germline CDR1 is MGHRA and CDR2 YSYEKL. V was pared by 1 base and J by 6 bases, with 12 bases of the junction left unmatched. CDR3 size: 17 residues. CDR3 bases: TGCGCCAGCAGCCAAGTCACCATACGGGGGGGCCCGGATACGCAGTATTTT. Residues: CASSQVTIRGGPDTQYF.

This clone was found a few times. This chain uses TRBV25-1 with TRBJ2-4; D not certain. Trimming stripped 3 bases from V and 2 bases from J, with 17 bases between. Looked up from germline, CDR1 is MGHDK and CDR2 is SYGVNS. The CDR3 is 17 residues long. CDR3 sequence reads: CASSDQDSELTKNIQYF. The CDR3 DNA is TGTGCCAGCAGTGATCAAGATTCCGAGCTGACCAAAAACATTCAGTACTTC.

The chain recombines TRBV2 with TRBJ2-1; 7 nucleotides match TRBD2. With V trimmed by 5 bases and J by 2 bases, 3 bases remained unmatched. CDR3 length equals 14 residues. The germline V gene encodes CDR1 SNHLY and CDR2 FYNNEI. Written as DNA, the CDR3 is TGTGCCAGCAGTCTACTAGCGACCTACAATGAGCAGTTCTTC. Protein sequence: CASSLLATYNEQFF.

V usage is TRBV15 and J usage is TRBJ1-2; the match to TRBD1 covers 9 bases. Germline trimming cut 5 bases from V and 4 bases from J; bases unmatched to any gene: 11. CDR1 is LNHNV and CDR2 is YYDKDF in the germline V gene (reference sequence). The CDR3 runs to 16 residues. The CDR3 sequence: CATSQGGTGGGYGYTF. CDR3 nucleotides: TGTGCCACCAGCCAAGGCGGTACAGGGGGCGGCTATGGCTACACCTTC.

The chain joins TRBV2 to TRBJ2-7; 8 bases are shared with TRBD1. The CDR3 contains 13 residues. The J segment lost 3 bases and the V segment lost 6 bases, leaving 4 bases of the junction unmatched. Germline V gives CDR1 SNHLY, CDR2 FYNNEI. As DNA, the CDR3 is TGTGCCAGCAGGGGACAGGCCAACTACGAGCAGTACTTC. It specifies CASRGQANYEQYF.

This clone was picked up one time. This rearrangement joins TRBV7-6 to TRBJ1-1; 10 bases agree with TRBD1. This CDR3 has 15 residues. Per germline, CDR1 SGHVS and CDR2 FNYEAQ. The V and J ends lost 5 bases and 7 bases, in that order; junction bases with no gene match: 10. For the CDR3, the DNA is TGTGCCAGCAGCCAGGGGGACAGGGGATTTAGTGAAGCTTTCTTT. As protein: CASSQGDRGFSEAFF.

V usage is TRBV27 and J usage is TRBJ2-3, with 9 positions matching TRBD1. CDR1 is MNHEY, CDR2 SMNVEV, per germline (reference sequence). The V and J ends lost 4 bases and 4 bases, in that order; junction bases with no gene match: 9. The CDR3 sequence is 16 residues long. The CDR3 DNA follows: TGTGCCAGCAGTTCATCCGGACAGGGGTGGGCAGATACGCAGTATTTT. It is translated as CASSSSGQGWADTQYF.

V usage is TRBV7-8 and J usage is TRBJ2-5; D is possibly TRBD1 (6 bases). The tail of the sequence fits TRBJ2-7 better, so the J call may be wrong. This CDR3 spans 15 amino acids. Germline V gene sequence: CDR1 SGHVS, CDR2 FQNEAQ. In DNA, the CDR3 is TGTGCCAGCAGCTCTACAGGGCCTGGTAGCTACGAGCAGTACTTC. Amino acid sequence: CASSSTGPGSYEQYF.

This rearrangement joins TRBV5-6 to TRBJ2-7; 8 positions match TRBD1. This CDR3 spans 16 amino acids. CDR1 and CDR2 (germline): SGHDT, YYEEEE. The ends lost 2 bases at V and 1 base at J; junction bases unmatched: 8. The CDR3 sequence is CASSFRTGWPSYEQYF. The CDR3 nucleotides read TGTGCCAGCAGCTTTAGGACAGGGTGGCCATCCTACGAGCAGTACTTC.

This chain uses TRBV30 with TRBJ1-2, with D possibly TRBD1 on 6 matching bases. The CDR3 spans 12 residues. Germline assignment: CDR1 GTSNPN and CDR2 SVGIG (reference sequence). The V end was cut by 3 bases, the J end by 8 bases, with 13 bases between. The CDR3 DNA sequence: TGTGCCTGGAGCCACGGGGGGGGCGGCTACACCTTC. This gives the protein CAWSHGGGGYTF.

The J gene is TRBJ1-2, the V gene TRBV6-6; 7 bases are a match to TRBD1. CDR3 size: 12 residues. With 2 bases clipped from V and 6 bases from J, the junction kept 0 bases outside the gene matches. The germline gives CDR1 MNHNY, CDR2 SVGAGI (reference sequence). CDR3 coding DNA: TGTGCCAGCAGTTACACAGGGGATGGCTACACCTTC. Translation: CASSYTGDGYTF.

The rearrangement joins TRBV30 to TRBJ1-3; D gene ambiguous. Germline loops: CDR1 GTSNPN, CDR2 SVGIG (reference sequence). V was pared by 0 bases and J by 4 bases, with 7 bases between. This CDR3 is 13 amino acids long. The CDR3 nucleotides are TGTGCCTGGAGTGTAAAACAGGGAAACACCATATATTTT. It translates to CAWSVKQGNTIYF.